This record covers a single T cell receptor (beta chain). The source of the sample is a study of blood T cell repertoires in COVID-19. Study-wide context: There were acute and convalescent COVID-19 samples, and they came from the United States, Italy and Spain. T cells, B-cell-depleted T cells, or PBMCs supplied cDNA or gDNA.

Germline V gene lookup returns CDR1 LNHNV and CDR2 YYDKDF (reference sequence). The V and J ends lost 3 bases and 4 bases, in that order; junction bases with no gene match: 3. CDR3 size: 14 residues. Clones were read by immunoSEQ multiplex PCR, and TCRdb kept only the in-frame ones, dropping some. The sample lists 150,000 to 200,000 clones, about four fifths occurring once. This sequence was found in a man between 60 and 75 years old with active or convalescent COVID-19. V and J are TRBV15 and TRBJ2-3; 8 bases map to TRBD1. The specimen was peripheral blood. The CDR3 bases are TGTGCCACCAGCAGCCGGACAGGGTCAGATACGCAGTATTTT. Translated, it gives CATSSRTGSDTQYF. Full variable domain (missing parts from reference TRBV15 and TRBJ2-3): DAMVIQNPRYQVTQFGKPVTLSCSQTLNHNVMYWYQQKSSQAPKLLFHYYDKDFNNEADTPDNFQSRRPNTSFCFLDIRSPGLGDTAMYLCATSSRTGSDTQYFGPGTRLTVL.